The 28 T cell receptor beta chains below come from one sample, sequenced in a study of STAT5B mutations in CD4+ large granular lymphocyte leukemia. Only in-frame clones appear in the TCRdb table, and some are missing; sequencing was by immunoSEQ multiplex PCR. The profile shows 25,000 to 40,000 clones, around 74% of them singletons. The source material was CD4+ T cells from blood buffy coats. The source is a human donor in good health.

There are a few counts of this clone. The rearrangement joins TRBV27 to TRBJ2-7; 14 nucleotides align to TRBD2. Looked up from germline, CDR1 is MNHEY and CDR2 is SMNVEV (reference sequence). This CDR3 is 17 amino acids long. The junction had 6 bases not matched to a gene; V was cut back by 0 bases and J by 5 bases. The CDR3 protein is CASSLSVGTSGSNEQYF. The CDR3 nucleotides are TGTGCCAGCAGTTTATCGGTGGGGACTAGCGGGAGCAACGAGCAGTACTTC.

This sequence joins TRBV6-1 and TRBJ2-4; D remains ambiguous. The germline V gene has CDR1 MNHNS and CDR2 SASEGT. The V and J ends lost 11 bases and 5 bases respectively, with 22 bases between them. This CDR3 is 15 amino acids long. Here the CDR3 reads CAASETAQSQNIQYF. The CDR3 DNA sequence: TGTGCCGCGAGCGAAACAGCCCAGAGTCAAAACATTCAGTACTTC.

The chain carries TRBV9 and TRBJ2-7; no definite D call. The CDR3 extends over 16 amino acids. V was trimmed by 0 bases and J by 0 bases, leaving 13 bases between them. Germline-derived CDR1 and CDR2 are SGDLS and YYNGEE. CDR3 bases: TGTGCCAGCAGCGTAGCGGTCGGATCAAGCTCCTACGAGCAGTACTTC. Encoded protein: CASSVAVGSSSYEQYF.

The chain uses TRBV6-5 and TRBJ2-1, with 13 bases lining up with TRBD2. J was trimmed by 5 bases and V by 7 bases; bases with no gene match: 5. Germline assignment: CDR1 MNHEY and CDR2 SVGAGI. This CDR3 has 15 residues. The CDR3 DNA reads as TGTGCCAGCACCGGGACTAGCGGGGCCCACAATGAGCAGTTCTTC. Protein product: CASTGTSGAHNEQFF.

The CDR3 DNA is TGCGCCAGCAGCCAGTCGGGGGTTGGCACAGATACGCAGTATTTT. It codes for CASSQSGVGTDTQYF. This chain connects TRBV4-1 to TRBJ2-3, with a possible D match to TRBD2 (6 bases). This CDR3 comprises 15 residues. Germline lookup yields CDR1 MGHRA and CDR2 YSYEKL. The V end was cut by 3 bases, the J end by 1 base, with 11 bases between.

The chain recombines TRBV11-3 with TRBJ2-7; D is uncertain. The ends were cut back, 0 bases at V and 4 bases at J, with 13 bases in the middle. The germline V gene has CDR1 SGHNT and CDR2 YENEEA. The CDR3 runs to 15 residues. CDR3 sequence reads: CASSLESGLSYEQYF. The CDR3, as DNA: TGTGCCAGCAGCTTAGAGTCGGGTCTTTCTTACGAGCAGTACTTC.

This chain joins TRBV2 and TRBJ1-2, with TRBD1 identical over 9 bases. The V segment lost 6 bases and the J segment 4 bases; nucleotides outside the gene matches: 6. CDR3 length: 14 amino acids. The germline gives CDR1 SNHLY, CDR2 FYNNEI. Written as DNA, the CDR3 is TGTGCCAGCAGAATCACACAGGGGGCCTATGGCTACACCTTC. It is translated as CASRITQGAYGYTF.

V is TRBV4-2 and J is TRBJ1-3, with TRBD1 as a possible D gene (6 bases). The CDR3 contains 16 residues. The V and J ends lost 1 base and 0 bases respectively, with 10 bases between them. Germline V gene lookup returns CDR1 LGHNA and CDR2 YNFKEQ. In nucleotides, the CDR3 is TGTGCCAGCAGCCAAGTTGTCAGGGGCTCTGGAAACACCATATATTTT. Protein sequence: CASSQVVRGSGNTIYF.

The sample holds a few counts of this clone. The gene calls are TRBV30 and TRBJ2-7; D not certain. Germline CDR1 is GTSNPN and CDR2 is SVGIG (reference sequence). Trimming removed 0 bases from V and 3 bases from J, with 12 bases in between. This CDR3 is built from 14 residues. The CDR3, as DNA: TGTGCCTGGAGTGTAGGGATTTCTGGCTACGAGCAGTACTTC. Translation gives CAWSVGISGYEQYF.

The rearrangement joins TRBV5-1 to TRBJ1-5; the D is unclear. The length of the CDR3 is 10 residues. The germline gives CDR1 SGHRS, CDR2 YFSETQ. V lost 4 bases to trimming and J lost 4 bases, with 0 bases between them. CDR3 in DNA: TGCGCCAGCAGCAATCAGCCCCAGCATTTT. Its protein product is CASSNQPQHF.

This clone was observed once. This sequence joins TRBV7-9 and TRBJ1-2, with a weak D call TRBD1 (5 bases). The germline V gene has CDR1 SEHNR and CDR2 FQNEAQ (reference sequence). This CDR3 comprises 17 residues. The ends were cut back, 7 bases at V and 3 bases at J, with 24 bases in the middle. DNA of the CDR3: TGTGCCAGCACCACCCCGGGGGACCTTCGCACGGACTATGGCTACACCTTC. Translating gives CASTTPGDLRTDYGYTF.

V usage is TRBV19 and J usage is TRBJ2-2; D gene ambiguous. This CDR3 has 14 amino acids. Germline lookup yields CDR1 LNHDA and CDR2 SQIVND (reference sequence). Trimming shortened V by 3 bases and J by 2 bases, and 7 bases separated the two germline ends. The CDR3 sequence is CASSIAANTGELFF. In nucleotides, the CDR3 is TGTGCCAGTAGTATTGCCGCAAACACCGGGGAGCTGTTTTTT.

This chain links TRBV11-2 with TRBJ1-2; 10 nucleotides line up with TRBD1. The CDR3 spans 16 residues. The germline V gene encodes CDR1 SGHAT and CDR2 FQNNGV. The junction had 14 bases not matched to a gene; V was cut back by 5 bases and J by 8 bases. CDR3 DNA: TGTGCCAGCAGCCCGTCTTTTCGGACAGGGGGTTCCGGCTACACCTTC. Amino acids: CASSPSFRTGGSGYTF.

This clone was seen only once. The chain combines TRBV19 with TRBJ1-4; 7 nucleotides line up with TRBD1. This CDR3 comprises 17 residues. CDR1 LNHDA and CDR2 SQIVND come from the germline V gene (reference sequence). Trimming removed 3 bases from V and 7 bases from J; junction bases left unmatched: 14. The chain's CDR3 is CASSIPRGRQGTEKLFF. CDR3 nucleotides: TGTGCCAGTAGTATTCCCCGGGGGAGACAGGGTACTGAAAAACTGTTTTTT.

This rearrangement joins TRBV6-5 to TRBJ2-2, with D possibly being TRBD1 (5 bases). This CDR3 spans 16 amino acids. Germline V gene sequence: CDR1 MNHEY, CDR2 SVGAGI. Trimming left V 0 bases short and J 2 bases short, with 10 bases between. DNA for the CDR3: TGTGCCAGCAGTTACTCGCCAGGGCCCAACACCGGGGAGCTGTTTTTT. This translates into CASSYSPGPNTGELFF.

This clone is a singleton in its sample. This chain joins TRBV4-3 and TRBJ1-2, with a tentative D call TRBD1 (6 bases). V lost 2 bases and J lost 8, with 18 bases in between. The CDR3 consists of 15 residues. CDR1 and CDR2 (germline): LGHNA, YSLEER. The CDR3 spells CASSQKTGGDVGYTF. The CDR3 nucleotides read TGCGCCAGCAGCCAAAAGACAGGTGGGGACGTCGGCTACACCTTC.

The rearrangement uses TRBV19 and TRBJ2-2; maybe TRBD2 (6 bases). CDR1 and CDR2 from the germline V gene are LNHDA and SQIVND (reference sequence). The CDR3 covers 15 residues. V lost 9 bases to trimming and J lost 3 bases, with 17 bases between them. As DNA, the CDR3 is TGTGCCAGCTCCCGTCGCCCTAGCGACACCGGGGAGCTGTTTTTT. It is translated as CASSRRPSDTGELFF.

V gene TRBV5-6 combines with J gene TRBJ1-1; D is possibly TRBD1 (6 bases). Germline assignment: CDR1 SGHDT and CDR2 YYEEEE. Trimming took 4 bases from V and 0 from J, leaving 10 bases between them. CDR3 length: 14 amino acids. The CDR3, as DNA: TGTGCCAGCAGCAAGACAGGCGTGAACACTGAAGCTTTCTTT. This encodes CASSKTGVNTEAFF.

This chain joins TRBV10-3 and TRBJ2-5; 9 nucleotides agree with TRBD2. The germline gives CDR1 ENHRY, CDR2 SYGVKD. The length of the CDR3 is 16 residues. J gave up 6 bases and V 3 bases, and 11 bases lay outside the gene matches. The CDR3 protein is CAISEFAGGLPQTQYF. DNA for the CDR3: TGTGCCATCAGTGAATTCGCGGGGGGGCTTCCGCAGACCCAGTACTTC.

The rearrangement links TRBV6-6 to TRBJ2-1; TRBD1 or TRBD2 may be the D gene (5 bases each). This CDR3 is 16 amino acids long. Trimming removed 6 bases from V and 0 bases from J, with 15 bases in between. From germline, CDR1 is MNHNY and CDR2 SVGAGI (reference sequence). CDR3 sequence reads: CASSRDPNPSYNEQFF. The CDR3 region has the DNA TGTGCCAGCAGCAGGGACCCAAACCCCTCCTACAATGAGCAGTTCTTC.

This chain connects TRBV4-2 to TRBJ2-5; TRBD1 matches at 10 bases. Trimming removed 1 base from V and 4 bases from J; junction bases left unmatched: 3. The CDR3 is 15 residues long. Germline V gene sequence: CDR1 LGHNA, CDR2 YNFKEQ. The DNA of the CDR3 is TGTGCCAGCAGCCAAGTGGGGACAGGGGCAGAGACCCAGTACTTC. Translated, it gives CASSQVGTGAETQYF.

This clone appeared a few times. CDR3 in amino acids: CASSLPGNTIYF. In nucleotides, the CDR3 is TGTGCCAGCAGCCTACCGGGAAACACCATATATTTT. The chain combines TRBV16 with TRBJ1-3; D unclear. The CDR3 runs 12 residues. V was shortened by 4 bases and J by 4 bases, with 5 bases between the two germline ends. Germline lookup yields CDR1 KGHSY and CDR2 FQNENV. The full variable domain, in which reference TRBV16 and TRBJ1-3 provide the parts outside the CDR3, is GEEVAQTPKHLVRGEGQKAKLYCAPIKGHSYVFWYQQVLKNEFKFLISFQNENVFDETGMPKERFSAKCLPNSPCSLEIQATKLEDSAVYFCASSLPGNTIYFGEGSWLTVV.

The chain carries TRBV15 and TRBJ2-2; D is uncertain. V gave up 0 bases and J gave up 3 bases, with 5 bases separating them. CDR3 length: 14 amino acids. Germline values: CDR1 LNHNV, CDR2 YYDKDF (reference sequence). The CDR3 sequence is CATSRDLDTGELFF. The CDR3 bases are TGTGCCACCAGCAGAGATCTGGACACCGGGGAGCTGTTTTTT.

The gene calls are TRBV5-6 and TRBJ1-4; D remains unclear. The CDR3 extends over 14 amino acids. Germline assignment: CDR1 SGHDT and CDR2 YYEEEE. Trimming cost V 3 bases and J 0 bases, with 6 bases left between them. The CDR3 is CASSWGATNEKLFF. CDR3 in DNA: TGTGCCAGCAGCTGGGGTGCAACTAATGAAAAACTGTTTTTT.

The rearrangement uses TRBV5-5 and TRBJ2-3; the D gene is possibly TRBD1 (6 bases). Trimming removed 3 bases at V and 3 bases at J, with 14 bases between. Per germline, CDR1 SGHKS and CDR2 YYEKEE (reference sequence). The CDR3 loop spans 15 amino acids. The CDR3 DNA sequence: TGTGCCAGCAGCTCGGGCAGGGGTAGGACAGATACGCAGTATTTT. Its translation: CASSSGRGRTDTQYF.

This chain joins TRBV4-1 and TRBJ2-3, with 12 bases that match TRBD2. The CDR3 is 17 residues long. Germline V lookup: CDR1 MGHRA, CDR2 YSYEKL. The V gene end was trimmed by 3 bases and the J gene end by 5 bases; junction bases not matched to a gene: 9. DNA for the CDR3: TGCGCCAGCAGCCAGCCCCGACTAGCGGGGGCCGAAGATACGCAGTATTTT. Protein: CASSQPRLAGAEDTQYF.

This clone appeared once. The chain combines TRBV5-8 with TRBJ1-2; D unclear. V was trimmed by 4 bases and J by 2 bases, leaving 15 bases between them. The CDR3 spans 15 residues. The V gene's germline CDR1 is SGHTS and CDR2 YDEGEE. The CDR3 DNA is TGTGCCAGCAGCCCGCCGTGGATGGGGAACTATGGCTACACCTTC. The encoded protein is CASSPPWMGNYGYTF.

This CDR3 is CASSLVVTGETQYF. The CDR3 DNA is TGTGCCAGCAGCTTGGTCGTTACCGGGGAGACCCAGTACTTC. The chain employs TRBV5-6 and TRBJ2-5; no clear D. CDR1 is SGHDT and CDR2 is YYEEEE in the germline V gene. The V end lost 0 bases, the J end lost 5 bases, and 11 bases lay between the germline ends. The CDR3 has 14 amino acids.